This T cell receptor (beta chain) was documented in a study of shared clonotypes between healthy human individuals. Selected positively for CCR7 and CD45RO-negative, naive CD8 cells excluded terminally differentiated effector memory CD45RA+ cells. Regarding this clone: Its cognate antigen is unknown.

It was 150 to 250 ng DNA, 28,000 or so T cell genomes, that sorted-subset replicate PCRs used. Generated by immunoSEQ multiplex PCR, the TCRdb table keeps only in-frame clones and is missing some. The sample consists of approximately 2,000,000 clones, around 95% of them appearing once. General study results and limits: Enrolling few donors narrowed the genetic and exposure-history diversity that was represented.

The CDR3 covers 18 residues. The V and J ends lost 0 bases and 6 bases, in that order; junction bases with no gene match: 13. Germline CDR1 reads LGHNA; CDR2 reads YSLEER. The sequence came from a man between 18 and 29 years old in good health. Some clones in this sample may be carry-over from other donors' samples. This rearrangement joins TRBV4-3 to TRBJ1-4; TRBD1 matches 7 bases. Source material: naive CD8+ T cells from PBMCs. CDR3 protein: CASSQEVQGGLEDEKLFF. The CDR3 DNA follows: TGCGCCAGCAGCCAAGAGGTCCAGGGGGGCCTAGAGGATGAAAAACTGTTTTTT.